Here is one T cell receptor beta chain with its context. The time point: persistent/refractory GD, antithyroid drugs over 5 years with positive TRAb. After RNA was extracted from PBMCs, the TCR library was made from it. Those enrolled as patients came out of an endocrinology department in Xi'an, China. The sample is drawn from a study of regulatory T cells in long-lasting Graves disease. This CDR3 contains 14 residues. Germline lookup yields CDR1 ENHRY and CDR2 SYGVKD. After removal of 11 bases from V and 3 bases from J, the junction contained 10 bases not matched to a gene. Arm-PCR of CDR3 regions with iRepertoire HTBI primers generated TCR beta libraries. TCRdb passed the multiplex PCR reads through MiXCR, listing each CDR3 protein once. The sample includes over 450,000 distinct CDR3 sequences, 20% to 25% seen only once; the top ten take roughly 7.1%.

This clonotype was sampled from a female donor with Graves disease. Sequencing used peripheral blood mononuclear cells (PBMCs), obtained when the disease was refractory, from a patient treated with antithyroid drugs. The chain joins TRBV10-3 to TRBJ2-5, with TRBD1 identical over 9 bases. CDR3 DNA sequence: TGTGCCTCATCGGACAGGGGAGTTGAAGAGACCCAGTACTTC. Protein: CASSDRGVEETQYF.